These 9 T cell receptor beta chains were sequenced from one sample in a study of CXCR3-negative and CXCR3-positive naive CD8 T cells. Preparation of TRB cDNA libraries relied on 5' RACE carrying UMI labels. TCRdb reprocessed the 5' RACE reads and keeps a single row for each CDR3 protein, giving no DNA. Its table records about 150,000 distinct CDR3 sequences. Findings and limits, study-wide: Against CXCR3-negative naive cells, CXCR3-positive naive cells showed more hydrophobic TRB CDR3s.

No antigen is known for these receptors. The sequencing input was naive CXCR3+ CD8+ T cells from blood. This sample's subset: CD45RO-CCR7+CD27+CD95- naive CD8+ T cells expressing CXCR3 (TNR3+). The receptors come from a human donor in good health. Some clones in this sample may be carry-over from other donors' samples.

The V call is TRBV10-3, the J call TRBJ2-7. Germline V gene data show CDR1 as ENHRY and CDR2 as SYGVKD. The CDR3 totals 11 residues. The CDR3 reads CAISESEEQYF.

This chain connects TRBV4-1 to TRBJ1-5; the TCRdb D gene call, TRBD1, has no DNA to confirm it. CDR1 is MGHRA, CDR2 YSYEKL, per germline. CDR3 length: 15 amino acids. CDR3 residues: CASSQPGTGSQPQHF.

The chain is built from TRBV4-3 and TRBJ2-1. This CDR3 region has 14 residues. Germline V gene sequence: CDR1 LGHNA, CDR2 YSLEER. This CDR3 is CASSPGWGYNEQFF.

The J gene is TRBJ1-2, the V gene TRBV7-9; the D call from TCRdb, TRBD1, cannot be confirmed without DNA. CDR3 length: 14 amino acids. Germline V gene data show CDR1 as SEHNR and CDR2 as FQNEAQ (reference sequence). The CDR3 spells CASSLDTGPNGYTF. The variable domain in full, completed from reference TRBV7-9 and TRBJ1-2, reads DTGVSQNPRHKITKRGQNVTFRCDPISEHNRLYWYRQTLGQGPEFLTYFQNEAQLEKSRLLSDRFSAERPKGSFSTLEIQRTEQGDSAMYLCASSLDTGPNGYTFGSGTRLTVV.

The V call is TRBV6-5, the J call TRBJ2-1. The CDR3 length is 15 residues. Germline V gene data show CDR1 as MNHEY and CDR2 as SVGAGI. CDR3 region: CASTLLSSPTHEQFF.

This chain joins TRBV4-1 and TRBJ2-1; checking the TCRdb D call of TRBD2 is not possible without DNA. CDR1 and CDR2 (germline): MGHRA, YSYEKL. The CDR3 runs to 19 residues. The CDR3 here is CASSQVDTSGGRAYNEQFF.

This rearrangement joins TRBV12-3 or TRBV12-4 to TRBJ1-1; lacking DNA, the TRBD1 call made by TCRdb goes unchecked. The length of the CDR3 is 11 residues. CDR3 in amino acids: CASSRDTEAFF.

The chain carries TRBV25-1 and TRBJ2-3; the D gene TCRdb calls, TRBD2, cannot be checked with no DNA. Germline V CDR1 and CDR2: MGHDK, SYGVNS. The CDR3 extends over 15 amino acids. This CDR3 is CASSAAEGGSDTQYF.

This chain connects TRBV6-2 or TRBV6-3 to TRBJ2-3; TCRdb selects TRBD1, and the lack of DNA leaves this call unchecked. The CDR3 totals 17 residues. Germline V gene data show CDR1 as MNHEY and CDR2 as SVGEGT. CDR3 in amino acids: CASSNPFGGALWDTQYF.